This is a list of T cell receptor beta chains from one sample in a study of cytomegalovirus exposure and HLA in healthy donors. The protocol was immunoSEQ multiplex PCR, while the TCRdb copy is restricted to in-frame clones and leaves out a portion. The data show tens of thousands of clones, approximately 94% seen once. Sequencing used PBMCs. Receptor source: a woman aged 18-29 years in good health and CMV-seropositive. Each CDR3 is given with its conserved first and last residue. A D gene is named only where the DNA matches it firmly. For some rows the clone size is stated as once, few or many, or as a class when expanded; others skip it.

v_gene	len	j_gene	abundance	d_gene	CDR3aa	CDR3nt
TRBV5-5	14	TRBJ2-7	-	-	CASSLARVAYEQYF	TGTGCCAGCAGCTTGGCCAGGGTAGCCTACGAGCAGTACTTC
TRBV29-1	12	TRBJ2-1	-	-	CSVQPRGHEQFF	TGCAGCGTTCAACCCAGGGGTCATGAGCAGTTCTTC
TRBV2	17	TRBJ1-6	-	-	CASSELPLTGRGSPLHF	TGTGCCAGCAGTGAACTCCCCCTTACAGGCCGTGGTTCACCCCTCCACTTT
TRBV5-5	15	TRBJ1-4	-	-	CASSGVGAPNEKLFF	TGTGCCAGCAGTGGGGTGGGAGCCCCTAATGAAAAACTGTTTTTT
TRBV30	16	TRBJ1-6	-	-	CAWSGGPGQFNSPLHF	TGTGCCTGGAGTGGGGGCCCCGGTCAATTTAATTCACCCCTCCACTTT
TRBV19	12	TRBJ1-5	-	-	CASNRVNQPQHF	TGTGCCAGTAACAGGGTCAATCAGCCCCAGCATTTT
TRBV9	16	TRBJ1-3	once	TRBD1	CASSVEGASSGNTIYF	TGTGCCAGCAGCGTAGAGGGGGCTTCCTCTGGAAACACCATATATTTT
TRBV18	16	TRBJ1-5	-	-	CASSPMNIISNQPQHF	TGTGCCAGCTCACCAATGAACATTATTAGCAATCAGCCCCAGCATTTT
TRBV7-2	13	TRBJ1-2	few	-	CASSFQSGGGYTF	TGTGCCAGCAGCTTCCAATCTGGAGGCGGCTACACCTTC
TRBV28	17	TRBJ1-4	-	TRBD1	CATELQGEVGTNEKLFF	TGTGCCACCGAATTACAGGGGGAGGTTGGTACTAATGAAAAACTGTTTTTT
TRBV19	15	TRBJ1-5	-	TRBD1	CASSIGRQGGQPQHF	TGTGCCAGTAGTATAGGGAGACAGGGGGGACAGCCCCAGCATTTT
TRBV10-2	12	TRBJ1-2	-	-	CASSQVSYGYTF	TGCGCCAGCAGTCAGGTTTCCTATGGCTACACCTTC
TRBV5-4	15	TRBJ1-3	-	-	CASSAPGGSGNTIYF	TGTGCCAGCAGCGCCCCGGGAGGCTCTGGAAACACCATATATTTT
TRBV5-1	20	TRBJ1-6	-	-	CASSPGVQGDRAIYNSPLHF	TGCGCCAGCAGCCCGGGTGTACAGGGTGACCGGGCCATCTATAATTCACCCCTCCACTTT
TRBV27	14	TRBJ1-3	once	-	CASSSYRSGNTIYF	TGTGCCAGCAGTTCCTACCGCTCTGGAAACACCATATATTTT
TRBV4-1	18	TRBJ1-3	-	TRBD1	CASSLGGRGRTSGNTIYF	TGCGCCAGCAGCCTGGGAGGCAGGGGGAGAACCTCTGGAAACACCATATATTTT
TRBV28	14	TRBJ2-5	-	-	CASRRRGRAETQYF	TGTGCCAGCCGCCGAAGGGGCCGCGCAGAGACCCAGTACTTC
TRBV10-3	15	TRBJ1-2	-	-	CAIRDDRPTNYGYTF	TGTGCCATCAGAGACGACAGACCGACTAACTATGGCTACACCTTC
TRBV7-8	15	TRBJ1-2	-	TRBD1	CASSLDGRGHYGYTF	TGTGCCAGCAGCTTAGATGGCAGGGGGCACTATGGCTACACCTTC
TRBV6-6	15	TRBJ1-2	-	TRBD1	CASSGRGNSNYGYTF	TGTGCCAGCAGTGGCAGGGGGAACTCTAACTATGGCTACACCTTC
TRBV29-1	12	TRBJ1-1	-	-	CSFTGQGAEAFF	TGCAGCTTCACCGGGCAGGGCGCTGAAGCTTTCTTT
TRBV6-6	13	TRBJ2-1	-	-	CASMGGTDNEQFF	TGTGCCAGCATGGGCGGGACGGACAATGAGCAGTTCTTC
TRBV15	13	TRBJ1-3	-	-	CATTRGFGNTIYF	TGTGCCACGACGAGGGGGTTCGGAAACACCATATATTTT
TRBV6-4	17	TRBJ2-1	once	TRBD2	CASSDSFSGGASNEQFF	TGTGCCAGCAGTGACTCGTTTAGCGGGGGGGCCTCAAATGAGCAGTTCTTC
TRBV2	14	TRBJ1-1	-	-	CASSGNQRVAEAFF	TGTGCCAGCAGCGGTAATCAGCGGGTTGCTGAAGCTTTCTTT
TRBV6-6	12	TRBJ2-1	once	-	CASGRRAGEQFF	TGTGCCAGCGGCCGGAGGGCCGGTGAGCAGTTCTTC
TRBV28	15	TRBJ1-6	-	-	CASSKGGAAGSPLHF	TGTGCCAGCAGTAAGGGGGGGGCGGCGGGATCACCCCTCCACTTT
TRBV7-2	17	TRBJ1-3	-	TRBD1	CASSLGGTGGQGNTIYF	TGTGCCAGCAGCTTAGGGGGGACAGGCGGCCAAGGAAACACCATATATTTT
TRBV4-1	14	TRBJ1-5	-	-	CASSQGGGRGPQHF	TGCGCCAGCAGCCAAGGGGGGGGCCGCGGGCCCCAGCATTTT
TRBV20-1	11	TRBJ2-1	-	-	CSARERVEQFF	TGCAGTGCTAGAGAGCGAGTTGAGCAGTTCTTC
TRBV13	15	TRBJ1-4	-	-	CASRERQAPNEKLFF	TGTGCCAGCAGAGAAAGACAGGCCCCAAATGAAAAACTGTTTTTT
TRBV4-2	14	TRBJ2-1	-	-	CASSQPQAYNEQFF	TGTGCCAGCAGCCAACCTCAGGCCTACAATGAGCAGTTCTTC
TRBV28	14	TRBJ1-5	-	-	CASSFLGGYQPQHF	TGTGCCAGCAGTTTTTTAGGGGGTTACCAGCCCCAGCATTTT
TRBV7-2	12	TRBJ1-1	-	-	CATALSGAEAFF	TGTGCCACCGCGTTATCAGGGGCTGAAGCTTTCTTT
TRBV5-1	15	TRBJ1-1	-	TRBD1	CASIPGTGRVAEAFF	TGCGCCAGCATCCCCGGGACAGGGCGAGTCGCTGAAGCTTTCTTT
TRBV6-6	15	TRBJ1-4	-	TRBD1	CASSYPTGGGEKLFF	TGTGCCAGCAGTTACCCGACAGGGGGAGGTGAAAAACTGTTTTTT
TRBV11-3	13	TRBJ2-7	-	-	CASSLDLGGEQYF	TGTGCCAGCAGCTTAGATCTCGGGGGCGAGCAGTACTTC